Following are 32 T cell receptor beta chains from one sample sequenced in a study of early T cells in non-severe SARS-CoV-2 infection. TCRdb recomputed calls from the 5' RACE reads with MiXCR, one row per CDR3 protein. The table lists 65,000 to 95,000 distinct CDR3 sequences, 15% to 20% of them singletons. Material for sequencing was whole blood. Receptors were obtained from an adult who was a healthcare worker with PCR-confirmed SARS-CoV-2 infection or an uninfected control (not recorded which).

This clonotype has at least ten counts. J is TRBJ2-3 and V is TRBV11-2; no firm D call. There are 11 residues in the CDR3. V was shortened by 5 bases and J by 9 bases, with 9 bases between the two germline ends. Germline V gene data show CDR1 as SGHAT and CDR2 as FQNNGV. CDR3 loop: CASSVQFTQYF. The DNA for the CDR3 is TGTGCCAGCAGCGTACAGTTCACGCAGTATTTT.

V is TRBV6-1 and J is TRBJ2-7; D tentatively fits TRBD1 or TRBD2 (6 bases each). With 7 bases removed from V and 4 bases from J, the gap between germline ends came to 14 bases. Germline assignment: CDR1 MNHNS and CDR2 SASEGT. There are 13 residues in the CDR3. The CDR3 sequence: CASIPGGPYEQYF. Written as DNA, the CDR3 is TGTGCCAGCATACCTGGGGGGCCGTACGAGCAGTACTTC.

This clonotype was found a few times. The chain is built from TRBV7-9 and TRBJ2-7; tentative D call: TRBD2 (5 bases). The germline gives CDR1 SEHNR, CDR2 FQNEAQ (reference sequence). The ends were cut back, 8 bases at V and 4 bases at J, with 15 bases in the middle. The CDR3 loop spans 13 amino acids. The chain's CDR3 is CASQPRDSYEQYF. CDR3 nucleotide sequence: TGTGCCAGCCAACCGAGGGATTCGTACGAGCAGTACTTC.

V is TRBV3-1 and J is TRBJ2-7; the D is unclear. Trimming took 0 bases from V and 7 from J, leaving 13 bases between them. This CDR3 has 14 residues. CDR1 and CDR2 from the germline V gene are LGHDT and YNNKEL (reference sequence). Written as DNA, the CDR3 is TGTGCCAGCAGCCAAGATCTCACAGTCAGGGAGCAGTACTTC. This translates into CASSQDLTVREQYF.

The rearrangement uses TRBV7-8 and TRBJ2-7; 8 bases fit TRBD1. V lost 1 base, J lost 1 base, and 0 bases stayed unmatched. The CDR3 contains 14 residues. In germline, CDR1 is SGHVS, CDR2 FQNEAQ. The CDR3 DNA is TGTGCCAGCAGCTTAGGGGACAGGTCCTACGAGCAGTACTTC. Its translation is CASSLGDRSYEQYF.

The chain employs TRBV5-1 and TRBJ2-2, with D perhaps assigned TRBD1 or TRBD2 (5 bases each). This CDR3 comprises 15 residues. In germline, CDR1 is SGHRS, CDR2 YFSETQ. Deletions cut 0 bases from V and 4 bases from J, with 10 bases between. The CDR3 spells CASSLVTGPTGELFF. The CDR3 DNA reads TGCGCCAGCAGCTTGGTGACGGGGCCCACCGGGGAGCTGTTTTTT.

This clonotype was counted only a few times. V usage is TRBV6-6 and J usage is TRBJ1-3, with 10 bases aligning to TRBD1. V lost 5 bases to trimming and J lost 8 bases; unmatched junction nucleotides: 9. This CDR3 is 15 amino acids long. The V gene's germline CDR1 is MNHNY and CDR2 SVGAGI (reference sequence). CDR3 sequence: CASSPPTGGADTIYF. The CDR3 coding sequence is TGTGCCAGCAGTCCCCCGACAGGGGGCGCGGACACCATATATTTT.

This sequence joins TRBV7-6 and TRBJ2-3; D not resolved. This CDR3 is built from 14 residues. V gave up 1 base and J gave up 4 bases, with 9 bases separating them. Germline V lookup: CDR1 SGHVS, CDR2 FNYEAQ. The CDR3 sequence: CASSLGGLADTQYF. For the CDR3, the DNA is TGTGCCAGCAGCTTAGGAGGTTTAGCAGATACGCAGTATTTT.

The rearrangement links TRBV7-6 to TRBJ2-7; D remains unclear. The CDR3 runs 13 residues. Germline V CDR1 and CDR2: SGHVS, FNYEAQ. V lost 5 bases and J lost 8, with 16 bases in between. CDR3: CASSPSDGLKQYF. CDR3 sequence (DNA): TGTGCCAGCAGCCCGTCGGACGGTTTGAAGCAGTACTTC.

J is TRBJ1-6 and V is TRBV12-3 or TRBV12-4, with no clear D. This CDR3 has 16 amino acids. Trimming took off 3 bases at V and 0 bases at J, with 9 bases between the two ends. The CDR3 reads CASSFFQSSYNSPLHF. CDR3 DNA: TGTGCCAGCAGTTTTTTTCAGAGCTCCTATAATTCACCCCTCCACTTT.

This clonotype was recorded a few times. The V gene is TRBV29-1, the J gene TRBJ2-1, with D hard to call. This CDR3 is built from 12 residues. From germline, CDR1 is SQVTM and CDR2 ANQGSEA. V lost 4 bases, J lost 1 base, and 5 bases lay in between. The CDR3 DNA reads TGCAGCGTTGGAGATTCCTACAATGAGCAGTTCTTC. This codes for CSVGDSYNEQFF.

This clonotype was counted only a few times. This chain connects TRBV19 to TRBJ1-2; 8 bases are shared with TRBD1. The V gene's germline CDR1 is LNHDA and CDR2 SQIVND (reference sequence). The length of the CDR3 is 15 residues. V shed 5 bases and J 4 bases; nucleotides not matched to a gene: 9. CDR3 sequence (DNA): TGTGCCAGTAGTTTACGGACAGGGAACGGCTATGGCTACACCTTC. This encodes CASSLRTGNGYGYTF.

This clonotype has just a few counts. This rearrangement joins TRBV5-1 to TRBJ2-1, with D tentatively TRBD2 (5 bases). V dropped 2 bases and J dropped 0 bases, with 12 bases sitting between them. This CDR3 contains 16 residues. The germline V gene has CDR1 SGHRS and CDR2 YFSETQ. CDR3 sequence reads: CASSLSGGSSYNEQFF. CDR3 coding DNA: TGCGCCAGCAGCTTATCGGGTGGGAGCTCCTACAATGAGCAGTTCTTC.

The chain couples TRBV29-1 to TRBJ2-1, with 7 bases fitting TRBD2. The trim removed 5 bases at V and 2 bases at J, leaving 6 bases unmatched. Germline CDR1 reads SQVTM; CDR2 reads ANQGSEA. The CDR3 runs 14 residues. The CDR3 sequence: CSVRLGGTYNEQFF. CDR3 nucleotide sequence: TGCAGCGTTAGGTTGGGGGGGACCTACAATGAGCAGTTCTTC.

The chain is built from TRBV5-5 and TRBJ2-7; TRBD1 agrees at 9 bases. The CDR3 is 15 amino acids. V lost 2 bases and J lost 3; bases outside the gene matches: 6. CDR1 is SGHKS and CDR2 is YYEKEE in the germline V gene (reference sequence). Here the CDR3 DNA reads TGTGCCAGCAGCTTTGGGACAGGGCCTATCTACGAGCAGTACTTC. Translating gives CASSFGTGPIYEQYF.

The chain employs TRBV7-2 and TRBJ1-1; D is undetermined. CDR1 SGHTA and CDR2 FQGNSA come from the germline V gene. V was trimmed by 1 base and J by 5 bases, leaving 11 bases between them. The CDR3 is 14 amino acids. CDR3 region: CASSLGQRRTEAFF. CDR3 bases: TGTGCCAGCAGCTTAGGGCAGCGGAGGACTGAAGCTTTCTTT.

This clonotype was counted only a few times. The rearrangement joins TRBV7-6 to TRBJ2-3, with D possibly called TRBD1 or TRBD2 (6 bases each). V lost 1 base to trimming and J lost 0 bases, with 11 bases between them. Germline V gene lookup returns CDR1 SGHVS and CDR2 FNYEAQ. This CDR3 region has 16 residues. In DNA, the CDR3 is TGTGCCAGCAGCTTAGTGTACGGGGGCAGCACAGATACGCAGTATTTT. Translating gives CASSLVYGGSTDTQYF.

This chain joins TRBV11-3 and TRBJ2-5; possibly TRBD1 for D (5 bases). The CDR3 totals 12 residues. V lost 8 bases and J lost 4, with 11 bases in between. CDR1 is SGHNT and CDR2 is YENEEA in the germline V gene. CDR3 nucleotides: TGTGCCAGCCGAGGCGACAGAGAGACCCAGTACTTC. Its protein is CASRGDRETQYF.

This clonotype occurred a few times. The J gene is TRBJ1-2, the V gene TRBV3-1; D unresolved. CDR3 size: 14 residues. Looked up from germline, CDR1 is LGHDT and CDR2 is YNNKEL (reference sequence). Trimming left V 0 bases short and J 1 base short, with 6 bases between. CDR3 nucleotides: TGTGCCAGCAGCCAAGACCTTTATAACTATGGCTACACCTTC. Amino acid sequence: CASSQDLYNYGYTF.

The table lists this clonotype with many counts. This chain joins TRBV6-5 and TRBJ1-2, with TRBD1 matching over 12 bases. The V gene end was trimmed by 0 bases and the J gene end by 4 bases; junction bases not matched to a gene: 12. The CDR3 contains 19 residues. Germline V gene sequence: CDR1 MNHEY, CDR2 SVGAGI. Written as DNA, the CDR3 is TGTGCCAGCAGTTACTCCGGGACAGGGGGCTTTGGAATTACCTATGGCTACACCTTC. This encodes CASSYSGTGGFGITYGYTF.

This clonotype was detected once. This chain connects TRBV29-1 to TRBJ2-5; D uncertain. The CDR3 contains 10 residues. V was cut by 5 bases and J by 7 bases, with 8 bases left in between. Germline CDR1 SQVTM, CDR2 ANQGSEA. The CDR3 DNA sequence: TGCAGCGTTATACGTTGGACCCAGTACTTC. Protein sequence: CSVIRWTQYF. Complete variable domain (other parts from reference TRBV29-1 and TRBJ2-5): SAVISQKPSRDICQRGTSLTIQCQVDSQVTMMFWYRQQPGQSLTLIATANQGSEATYESGFVIDKFPISRPNLTFSTLTVSNMSPEDSSIYLCSVIRWTQYFGPGTRLLVL.

The chain uses TRBV15 and TRBJ1-5; TRBD1 might be the D (5 bases). CDR1 and CDR2 from the germline V gene are LNHNV and YYDKDF (reference sequence). With 5 bases removed from V and 6 bases from J, the gap between germline ends came to 14 bases. The CDR3 has 14 residues. The CDR3 DNA reads TGTGCCACCAGCCGTCGTCAGGGAGCTCAGCCCCAGCATTTT. The encoded protein is CATSRRQGAQPQHF.

This clonotype was detected a few times. The rearrangement joins TRBV5-4 to TRBJ1-1, with D perhaps TRBD1 (5 bases). CDR1 is SGHNT, CDR2 YYREEE, per germline (reference sequence). This CDR3 has 13 amino acids. Trimming removed 6 bases from V and 1 base from J, with 10 bases in between. The CDR3 is CASTRGTNTEAFF. CDR3 coding DNA: TGTGCCAGCACCCGGGGCACGAACACTGAAGCTTTCTTT.

The V gene is TRBV28, the J gene TRBJ2-4, with 11 bases aligning to TRBD1. V lost 4 bases, J lost 8 bases, and 13 bases stayed unmatched. The CDR3 sequence is 17 residues long. In germline, CDR1 is MDHEN, CDR2 SYDVKM. The CDR3 spells CASSSLGQGASVDIQYF. CDR3 DNA sequence: TGTGCCAGCAGTTCATTAGGACAGGGGGCATCGGTCGACATTCAGTACTTC.

This chain connects TRBV7-6 to TRBJ1-2; the match to TRBD1 covers 10 bases. The CDR3 runs 14 residues. V was pared by 1 base and J by 9 bases, with 5 bases of the junction left unmatched. From germline, CDR1 is SGHVS and CDR2 FNYEAQ. In nucleotides, the CDR3 is TGTGCCAGCAGCTTAGGGACAGGGGGAGATAGCTACACCTTC. It translates to CASSLGTGGDSYTF.

This clonotype was detected only a few times. The chain is built from TRBV11-2 and TRBJ2-5, with 8 bases aligning to TRBD2. The CDR3 is made up of 15 amino acids. CDR1 and CDR2 (germline): SGHAT, FQNNGV. The trim removed 5 bases at V and 5 bases at J, leaving 10 bases unmatched. CDR3: CASSPRGEWVETQYF. CDR3 sequence (DNA): TGTGCCAGCAGCCCGCGGGGGGAGTGGGTTGAGACCCAGTACTTC.

This clonotype has just a few counts. The chain joins TRBV5-5 to TRBJ2-1; D possibly matches TRBD1 or TRBD2 (6 bases each). The CDR3 covers 17 residues. V was pared by 4 bases and J by 8 bases, with 25 bases between. Per germline, CDR1 SGHKS and CDR2 YYEKEE (reference sequence). CDR3 sequence reads: CASSHPPPGARGDEQFF. The CDR3 DNA sequence: TGTGCCAGCAGCCATCCCCCACCGGGAGCGAGGGGGGATGAGCAGTTCTTC.

Relative to its sample, this clonotype is medium-sized. The chain employs TRBV28 and TRBJ1-1; D is undetermined. CDR3 size: 14 residues. The germline V and J ends were trimmed by 2 bases and 5 bases, with 12 bases remaining between them. The germline V gene has CDR1 MDHEN and CDR2 SYDVKM. CDR3 loop: CASSLQRVGTEAFF. The CDR3 DNA is TGTGCCAGCAGTTTACAGCGGGTGGGGACTGAAGCTTTCTTT.

This clonotype occurred a few times. The chain couples TRBV6-5 to TRBJ2-1; 8 bases map to TRBD2. Trimming at V came to 1 base and at J to 6 bases, leaving 14 bases not matched to a gene. Germline V lookup: CDR1 MNHEY, CDR2 SVGAGI. The CDR3 loop spans 18 amino acids. The CDR3 spells CASSYWRGLAKGVNEQFF. The CDR3 nucleotides are TGTGCCAGCAGTTACTGGCGAGGACTAGCCAAAGGGGTCAATGAGCAGTTCTTC.

This clonotype was seen a few times. This chain connects TRBV14 to TRBJ2-3; no definite D call. CDR3 size: 13 residues. V was trimmed by 5 bases and J by 2 bases, leaving 8 bases between them. Per germline, CDR1 SGHDN and CDR2 FVKESK. For the CDR3, the DNA is TGTGCCAGCAGCTTATCTGACACAGATACGCAGTATTTT. Its translation is CASSLSDTDTQYF.

The chain recombines TRBV5-1 with TRBJ2-5; D gene unclear. The germline V gene has CDR1 SGHRS and CDR2 YFSETQ. V was shortened by 2 bases and J by 4 bases, with 12 bases between the two germline ends. The CDR3 loop spans 14 amino acids. CDR3 bases: TGCGCCAGCAGCTTCGGCAGCATGAGAGAGACCCAGTACTTC. It specifies CASSFGSMRETQYF.

The rearrangement uses TRBV27 and TRBJ2-7, with TRBD1 matching 8 bases. V gave up 5 bases and J gave up 3 bases; unmatched junction bases: 12. The CDR3 covers 16 residues. Germline loops: CDR1 MNHEY, CDR2 SMNVEV (reference sequence). The CDR3 DNA sequence: TGTGCCAGCAGTCCCCTCATGACAGGGGCAATCTACGAGCAGTACTTC. Protein product: CASSPLMTGAIYEQYF.